This TCR beta chain was captured by sequencing in a study of cytomegalovirus exposure and HLA in healthy donors. Comment on this clone: Its matching antigen is unknown.

The donors were members of the roughly 130-subject validation cohort (separate from the roughly 670-subject first cohort). The germline CDR1 and CDR2 sequences are SGDLS and YYNGEE. The germline V and J ends were trimmed by 1 base and 0 bases, with 11 bases remaining between them. This CDR3 is 16 amino acids long. Study results and limitations: In vitro data verified a few CMV-associated chains as specific for CMV antigens. Altogether, 170 or so TCR beta chains were recorded as cytomegalovirus-associated.

Assay: immunoSEQ multiplex PCR; the TCRdb copy retains only in-frame clones and omits some. The sample comprises approximately 150,000 clones, around 90% of which are singletons, and under 9% rests with the top ten. The chain links TRBV9 to TRBJ1-3, with a possible D match to TRBD1 (5 bases). The sequencing sample was made of PBMCs. The TCR was taken from a man aged 18 to 30 in good health and CMV-seropositive. CDR3 loop: CASSVKEGYSGNTIYF. As DNA, the CDR3 is TGTGCCAGCAGCGTAAAGGAGGGGTACTCTGGAAACACCATATATTTT.